Each of the 15 T cell receptor beta chains below was sequenced from the same sample in a study of blood T cell repertoires in COVID-19. Libraries were prepared by immunoSEQ multiplex PCR; TCRdb keeps only in-frame clonotypes and omits some of them. The sample includes approximately 190,000 clones, about 88% seen only once; the top ten take roughly 5.6%. The sample comprised peripheral blood. The receptors derive from a middle-aged woman who had recovered from COVID-19.

V and J are TRBV7-9 and TRBJ2-7, with D possibly matching TRBD2 (5 bases). V was shortened by 4 bases and J by 3 bases, with 16 bases between the two germline ends. Germline V gives CDR1 SEHNR, CDR2 FQNEAQ (reference sequence). The CDR3 spans 15 residues. The CDR3 DNA reads as TGTGCCAGCAGCTCCACTACGGGAACTAGCTACGAGCAGTACTTC. It is translated as CASSSTTGTSYEQYF.

The chain couples TRBV2 to TRBJ2-2; 11 bases match TRBD1. V was pared by 6 bases and J by 4 bases, with 4 bases of the junction left unmatched. Looked up from germline, CDR1 is SNHLY and CDR2 is FYNNEI. CDR3 size: 15 residues. CDR3 loop: CASRPGTGGTGELFF. The CDR3 region has the DNA TGTGCCAGCAGGCCCGGGACAGGGGGCACCGGGGAGCTGTTTTTT.

In this sample, this clone turned up a few times. The rearrangement uses TRBV7-9 and TRBJ2-2; 7 positions match TRBD1. From germline, CDR1 is SEHNR and CDR2 FQNEAQ (reference sequence). Trimming cost V 3 bases and J 3 bases; bases outside gene matches: 7. CDR3 length: 16 residues. CDR3 in amino acids: CASSFSPGQYTGELFF. The DNA of the CDR3 is TGTGCCAGCAGCTTCTCGCCGGGACAGTACACCGGGGAGCTGTTTTTT.

V usage is TRBV7-9 and J usage is TRBJ1-4; 8 bases agree with TRBD1. Germline CDR1 SEHNR, CDR2 FQNEAQ (reference sequence). J lost 4 bases, V lost 1 base, and 2 bases had no gene match. The CDR3 covers 15 residues. The CDR3 bases are TGTGCCAGCAGCTTAGGTGGACAGGGTAATGAAAAACTGTTTTTT. Translated: CASSLGGQGNEKLFF.

Comments on this clone: At one end the junction does not follow the germline gene, possibly because of a read error. The J gene is TRBJ1-2, the V gene TRBV7-9; D is undetermined. Germline values: CDR1 SEHNR, CDR2 FQNEAQ (reference sequence). The CDR3 sequence is 12 residues long. This chain's CDR3 is CQVASSNYGYTF. CDR3 nucleotides: TGCCAGGTCGCAAGCTCAAACTATGGCTACACCTTC.

The chain joins TRBV3-1 (or the pseudogene TRBV3-2) to TRBJ2-1; maybe TRBD1 (6 bases). CDR1 and CDR2 (germline): LGHDT, YNNKEL (reference sequence). V was shortened by 5 bases and J by 4 bases, with 12 bases between the two germline ends. The CDR3 has 14 amino acids. The CDR3 spells CASSTTRGYNEQFF. CDR3 nucleotide sequence: TGTGCCAGCAGCACCACAAGGGGGTACAATGAGCAGTTCTTC.

The gene calls are TRBV27 and TRBJ1-2; 8 bases are shared with TRBD1. This CDR3 is 13 amino acids long. V shed 6 bases, J shed 8 bases, and the junction held 8 bases outside the gene matches. Germline V gene data show CDR1 as MNHEY and CDR2 as SMNVEV (reference sequence). This chain's CDR3 is CASRGLDRAGYTF. In DNA, the CDR3 is TGTGCCAGCAGGGGCTTGGACAGGGCCGGCTACACCTTC.

The chain combines TRBV7-9 with TRBJ1-2; weak D call: TRBD1 (5 bases). V dropped 1 base and J dropped 8 bases, with 11 bases sitting between them. In germline, CDR1 is SEHNR, CDR2 FQNEAQ (reference sequence). CDR3 size: 13 residues. CDR3 nucleotide sequence: TGTGCCAGCAGCTTAGGGCAGGGTGGAGGCTACACCTTC. Protein product: CASSLGQGGGYTF. The variable domain in full, with the rest retrieved from reference TRBV7-9 and TRBJ1-2, is DTGVSQNPRHKITKRGQNVTFRCDPISEHNRLYWYRQTLGQGPEFLTYFQNEAQLEKSRLLSDRFSAERPKGSFSTLEIQRTEQGDSAMYLCASSLGQGGGYTFGSGTRLTVV.

V is TRBV19 and J is TRBJ1-5; 10 positions match TRBD1. V shed 10 bases and J 0 bases; nucleotides not matched to a gene: 6. Per the germline V gene, CDR1 is LNHDA and CDR2 is SQIVND (reference sequence). The CDR3 spans 15 residues. For the CDR3, the DNA is TGTGCCACGATGGGGACAGGGGTTAGCAATCAGCCCCAGCATTTT. Translating gives CATMGTGVSNQPQHF. The full variable domain, in which reference TRBV19 and TRBJ1-5 provide the parts outside the CDR3, is DGGITQSPKYLFRKEGQNVTLSCEQNLNHDAMYWYRQDPGQGLRLIYYSQIVNDFQKGDIAEGYSVSREKKESFPLTVTSAQKNPTAFYLCATMGTGVSNQPQHFGDGTRLSIL.

V usage is TRBV27 and J usage is TRBJ1-2; D may be TRBD1 (6 bases). From germline, CDR1 is MNHEY and CDR2 SMNVEV (reference sequence). V lost 11 bases to trimming and J lost 5 bases, with 21 bases between them. The CDR3 has 14 residues. CDR3 coding DNA: TGTGCCTCTCACGCGGGGGCGCGAGGTTATGGCTACACCTTC. This encodes CASHAGARGYGYTF.

The gene calls are TRBV3-1 (or the pseudogene TRBV3-2) and TRBJ2-7, with no clear D. V lost 1 base to trimming and J lost 6 bases, with 13 bases between them. Per germline, CDR1 LGHDT and CDR2 YNNKEL (reference sequence). The CDR3 sequence is 14 residues long. DNA for the CDR3: TGTGCCAGCAGCCAAGGTGACTTCCTGACCGAGCAGTACTTC. Protein product: CASSQGDFLTEQYF.

V gene TRBV7-9 combines with J gene TRBJ1-2; D is possibly TRBD1 (6 bases). This CDR3 spans 14 amino acids. The V end was cut by 5 bases, the J end by 11 bases, with 21 bases between. Germline values: CDR1 SEHNR, CDR2 FQNEAQ (reference sequence). This CDR3 reads CASSPMAGTPSYTF. CDR3 coding DNA: TGTGCCAGCAGCCCTATGGCCGGGACACCTTCGTACACCTTC.

The J gene is TRBJ1-4, the V gene TRBV19; D is undetermined. The CDR3 covers 15 residues. CDR1 is LNHDA, CDR2 SQIVND, per germline (reference sequence). V was trimmed by 5 bases and J by 7 bases, leaving 17 bases between them. The chain's CDR3 is CASSSTSWRGEKLFF. The CDR3 DNA is TGTGCCAGTAGTTCGACGTCGTGGCGCGGTGAAAAACTGTTTTTT. Complete variable domain (other parts from reference TRBV19 and TRBJ1-4): DGGITQSPKYLFRKEGQNVTLSCEQNLNHDAMYWYRQDPGQGLRLIYYSQIVNDFQKGDIAEGYSVSREKKESFPLTVTSAQKNPTAFYLCASSSTSWRGEKLFFGSGTQLSVL.

The rearrangement joins TRBV18 to TRBJ2-7, with TRBD2 matching 11 bases. With V trimmed by 0 bases and J by 5 bases, 3 bases remained unmatched. In germline, CDR1 is KGHSH, CDR2 LQKENI. The CDR3 spans 15 residues. This CDR3 is CASSPPTSGRNEQYF. In DNA form, the CDR3 reads TGTGCCAGCTCACCACCAACTAGCGGGAGAAACGAGCAGTACTTC.

The V call is TRBV30, the J call TRBJ2-1; D may be TRBD2 (6 bases). V lost 5 bases and J lost 1, with 21 bases in between. CDR3 length equals 17 residues. The germline CDR1 and CDR2 sequences are GTSNPN and SVGIG (reference sequence). DNA for the CDR3: TGTGCCTGGGCTATGGGACTTTTCTATGATTCCTACAATGAGCAGTTCTTC. It yields the protein CAWAMGLFYDSYNEQFF.